Each of the 26 T cell receptor beta chains below was sequenced from the same sample in a study of T cell repertoires in cytomegalovirus infection. TCRdb recomputed calls from the reads with MiXCR, one row per CDR3 protein. The data hold about 830,000 distinct CDR3 sequences, with about 30% observed a single time. For these TCRs, the target antigens are not known. Here the sequenced sample was cultured CD8+ T cells from PBMCs, taken from culture after CMV antigen stimulation. Receptors originate from a human donor in good health (CMV status not recorded). Some clones in this sample may be carry-over from other donors' samples.

V is TRBV7-8 and J is TRBJ1-1, with D uncertain. Trimming cost V 1 base and J 8 bases, with 14 bases left between them. Germline V CDR1 and CDR2: SGHVS, FQNEAQ. The CDR3 has 14 residues. The CDR3 reads CASSLGPQPPEAFF. The CDR3 coding sequence is TGTGCCAGCAGCTTAGGTCCCCAACCACCCGAAGCTTTCTTT.

The V gene is TRBV12-5, the J gene TRBJ1-1; D is ambiguous. Germline CDR1 and CDR2: LGHNT and FRNRAP. CDR3 length: 15 amino acids. The V end was cut by 5 bases, the J end by 7 bases, with 20 bases between. In DNA form, the CDR3 reads TGTGCTAGTGGTCTACTTAGGGCGGCTGGTGGTGAAGCTTTCTTT. It yields the protein CASGLLRAAGGEAFF.

The J gene is TRBJ1-2, the V gene TRBV7-9; possible D gene TRBD1, 6 bases. The CDR3 is 15 amino acids. Germline V gene lookup returns CDR1 SEHNR and CDR2 FQNEAQ (reference sequence). Deletions cut 2 bases from V and 7 bases from J, with 17 bases between. CDR3 sequence reads: CASSLTGRGMIGYTF. The CDR3, as DNA: TGTGCCAGCAGCTTAACAGGAAGGGGGATGATTGGCTACACCTTC.

A few counts support this clonotype. This chain connects TRBV5-6 to TRBJ2-7, with 7 bases matching TRBD1. V shed 4 bases and J 3 bases; nucleotides not matched to a gene: 10. Germline loops: CDR1 SGHDT, CDR2 YYEEEE. The CDR3 is 15 amino acids. CDR3 region: CASSPYDRAFYEQYV. In DNA form, the CDR3 reads TGTGCCAGCAGCCCATACGACAGGGCCTTCTACGAGCAGTACGTC.

The chain carries TRBV2 and TRBJ1-3; TRBD1 is a possible D gene (5 bases). Germline values: CDR1 SNHLY, CDR2 FYNNEI. The CDR3 is 13 residues long. Trimming pared 10 bases from V and 0 bases from J, leaving 10 bases between. The CDR3 loop is CATQGGSGNTIYF. The CDR3 DNA is TGTGCCACCCAGGGAGGCTCTGGAAACACCATATATTTT. Full variable domain (rest looked up from reference TRBV2 and TRBJ1-3): EPEVTQTPSHQVTQMGQEVILRCVPISNHLYFYWYRQILGQKVEFLVSFYNNEISEKSEIFDDQFSVERPDGSNFTLKIRSTKLEDSAMYFCATQGGSGNTIYFGEGSWLTVV.

This clonotype was counted only a few times. V and J are TRBV14 and TRBJ1-4; D is perhaps TRBD1 (5 bases). This CDR3 has 13 residues. V was cut by 2 bases and J by 13 bases, with 14 bases left in between. CDR1 is SGHDN and CDR2 is FVKESK in the germline V gene. This CDR3 reads CASSQTGATALFF. The CDR3 DNA sequence: TGTGCCAGCAGCCAAACCGGGGCGACGGCACTGTTTTTT.

For this clonotype: With a much larger clone just one base away, this may be a read error. The chain carries TRBV7-2 and TRBJ1-2; 7 positions match TRBD1. Germline V lookup: CDR1 SGHTA, CDR2 FQGNSA. The CDR3 has 14 amino acids. V trimming: 3 bases; J trimming: 7 bases; junction bases outside the gene matches: 8. The CDR3 region is CASSFPTGYIGYTF. The CDR3 DNA reads TGTGCCAGCAGCTTCCCGACAGGGTATATTGGCTACACCTTC.

This clonotype was seen at least ten times. This rearrangement joins TRBV7-9 to TRBJ2-1, with 10 bases lining up with TRBD2. CDR1 SEHNR and CDR2 FQNEAQ come from the germline V gene (reference sequence). The V gene end was trimmed by 1 base and the J gene end by 0 bases; junction bases not matched to a gene: 9. The CDR3 contains 19 residues. The chain's CDR3 is CASSLVGSGGLSSYNEQFF. The DNA of the CDR3 is TGTGCCAGCAGCTTAGTAGGTAGCGGGGGGCTCAGCTCCTACAATGAGCAGTTCTTC.

The chain joins TRBV7-6 to TRBJ2-1, with D perhaps TRBD1 (5 bases). Between the trimmed V and J ends, which lost 4 bases and 1 base, there was a span of 11 bases. Per germline, CDR1 SGHVS and CDR2 FNYEAQ. The CDR3 is 15 amino acids. The CDR3 reads CASSSLGASYNEQFF. As DNA, the CDR3 is TGTGCCAGCAGCTCCTTAGGGGCGTCCTACAATGAGCAGTTCTTC. The variable domain in full, completed from reference TRBV7-6 and TRBJ2-1, reads GAGVSQSPRYKVTKRGQDVALRCDPISGHVSLYWYRQALGQGPEFLTYFNYEAQQDKSGLPNDRFSAERPEGSISTLTIQRTEQRDSAMYRCASSSLGASYNEQFFGPGTRLTVL.

The CDR3 bases are TGTGCCAGCAGTTACAGAGCGGGGGGGCAGACAGATACGCAGTATTTT. Protein: CASSYRAGGQTDTQYF. The chain employs TRBV6-2 or TRBV6-3 and TRBJ2-3; the match to TRBD2 covers 10 bases. Per germline, CDR1 MNHEY and CDR2 SVGEGT. There are 16 residues in the CDR3. Germline trimming cut 2 bases from V and 3 bases from J; bases unmatched to any gene: 5.

The chain links TRBV9 to TRBJ2-5, with 10 bases fitting TRBD2. The CDR3 runs to 17 residues. The V gene's germline CDR1 is SGDLS and CDR2 YYNGEE. V was pared by 0 bases and J by 1 base, with 6 bases of the junction left unmatched. The CDR3: CASSVGVSGGAQETQYF. The CDR3 nucleotides read TGTGCCAGCAGCGTAGGGGTCAGCGGGGGGGCCCAAGAGACCCAGTACTTC.

This clonotype was recorded many times. CDR3 sequence: CASSRGFTDTQYF. The DNA for the CDR3 is TGTGCCAGCAGCCGGGGATTCACAGATACGCAGTATTTT. This chain joins TRBV7-2 and TRBJ2-3, with a possible D match to TRBD2 (5 bases). V gave up 5 bases and J gave up 2 bases, with 8 bases separating them. The germline V gene has CDR1 SGHTA and CDR2 FQGNSA. The CDR3 sequence is 13 residues long.

J is TRBJ1-1 and V is TRBV27, with unresolved D. Germline CDR1 is MNHEY and CDR2 is SMNVEV (reference sequence). The CDR3 spans 13 residues. Trimming pared 5 bases from V and 4 bases from J, leaving 11 bases between. CDR3 region: CASSIKESTEAFF. The DNA for the CDR3 is TGTGCCAGCAGTATCAAGGAGAGCACTGAAGCTTTCTTT.

This chain uses TRBV4-1 with TRBJ2-1; D remains ambiguous. Germline V lookup: CDR1 MGHRA, CDR2 YSYEKL. This CDR3 has 13 amino acids. Between the trimmed V and J ends, which lost 4 bases and 7 bases, there was a span of 11 bases. The DNA of the CDR3 is TGCGCCAGCAGCCGGTACACTGAGAATGAGCAGTTCTTC. Its protein is CASSRYTENEQFF.

This clonotype was detected many times. The chain carries TRBV7-8 and TRBJ2-1, with 7 bases aligning to TRBD2. V shed 4 bases and J 0 bases; nucleotides not matched to a gene: 6. Germline V gene lookup returns CDR1 SGHVS and CDR2 FQNEAQ. This CDR3 region has 16 residues. This CDR3 reads CASSSDGGSSYNEQFF. The DNA for the CDR3 is TGTGCCAGCAGCTCCGACGGGGGGAGCTCCTACAATGAGCAGTTCTTC.

This clonotype was counted a few times. The V gene is TRBV6-1, the J gene TRBJ2-7; 7 nucleotides align to TRBD2. Germline values: CDR1 MNHNS, CDR2 SASEGT. The CDR3 totals 14 residues. Unmatched junction bases numbered 7, after V lost 5 bases and J lost 3 bases. The CDR3 loop reads CASSPLRGDYEQYV. Here the CDR3 DNA reads TGTGCCAGCAGTCCATTACGGGGGGACTACGAGCAGTACGTC.

This chain joins TRBV5-4 and TRBJ2-5, with 9 nucleotides matching TRBD2. The V and J ends lost 4 bases and 0 bases, in that order; junction bases with no gene match: 10. This CDR3 is 17 amino acids long. Germline CDR1 is SGHNT and CDR2 is YYREEE (reference sequence). The CDR3 region is CASSGEGLAGYQETQYF. The CDR3 nucleotides are TGTGCCAGCAGCGGGGAGGGACTAGCAGGGTACCAAGAGACCCAGTACTTC.

The rearrangement uses TRBV4-1 and TRBJ1-1; D gene uncertain. Germline loops: CDR1 MGHRA, CDR2 YSYEKL. V lost 0 bases and J 7 bases, leaving 9 bases between the germline ends. The CDR3 extends over 13 amino acids. The chain's CDR3 is CASSQDFGVEAFF. The CDR3 nucleotides read TGCGCCAGCAGCCAAGATTTCGGGGTTGAAGCTTTCTTT.

The J gene is TRBJ2-3, the V gene TRBV12-3 or TRBV12-4; 10 nucleotides align to TRBD2. CDR3 length equals 17 residues. J lost 2 bases, V lost 6 bases, and 11 bases had no gene match. CDR3 loop: CASRGLSGGEPTDTQYF. Here the CDR3 DNA reads TGTGCCAGCAGGGGTCTCAGCGGGGGGGAACCCACAGATACGCAGTATTTT.

The CDR3, as DNA: TGTGCCAGCATGCAGGGGGGTTTTTCGGCTAATGAAAAACTGTTTTTT. This codes for CASMQGGFSANEKLFF. V gene TRBV2 combines with J gene TRBJ1-4; 7 bases agree with TRBD1. The V segment lost 7 bases and the J segment 3 bases; nucleotides outside the gene matches: 11. The CDR3 spans 16 residues. Germline V gives CDR1 SNHLY, CDR2 FYNNEI.

The rearrangement links TRBV19 to TRBJ1-5, with TRBD1 identical over 8 bases. CDR3 length: 15 residues. Germline V gene data show CDR1 as LNHDA and CDR2 as SQIVND (reference sequence). V lost 6 bases to trimming and J lost 8 bases; unmatched junction nucleotides: 12. The CDR3 nucleotides read TGTGCCAGTAGGTTCTTTAAGACAGGGGATGAGCCCCAGCATTTT. Protein product: CASRFFKTGDEPQHF.

There are many counts of this clonotype. The J gene is TRBJ2-5, the V gene TRBV7-2; D remains ambiguous. The CDR3 contains 13 residues. Per the germline V gene, CDR1 is SGHTA and CDR2 is FQGNSA. V dropped 1 base and J dropped 5 bases, with 8 bases sitting between them. The CDR3, as DNA: TGTGCCAGCAGCTTAGAGCTAGTGGAGACCCAGTACTTC. The encoded protein is CASSLELVETQYF. Using reference TRBV7-2 and TRBJ2-5 for the parts outside the CDR3, the full variable domain is GAGVSQSPSNKVTEKGKDVELRCDPISGHTALYWYRQSLGQGLEFLIYFQGNSAPDKSGLPSDRFSAERTGGSVSTLTIQRTQQEDSAVYLCASSLELVETQYFGPGTRLLVL.

This clonotype was observed a few times. The V and J genes are TRBV5-6 and TRBJ1-1, with D perhaps TRBD1 (6 bases). The CDR3 totals 15 residues. V was clipped by 2 bases and J by 3 bases, with 14 bases between them. From germline, CDR1 is SGHDT and CDR2 YYEEEE. The CDR3 is CASSFGGDTDTEAFF. In DNA form, the CDR3 reads TGTGCCAGCAGCTTCGGGGGGGACACCGACACTGAAGCTTTCTTT.

A note on this clonotype: A much larger clone sits a single nucleotide away, making a read error possible. The V gene is TRBV7-2, the J gene TRBJ2-2; D is undetermined. CDR1 is SGHTA, CDR2 FQGNSA, per germline. The CDR3 is 13 residues long. The V gene lost 7 bases and the J gene lost 6 bases, with 12 bases spanning the gap. CDR3 protein: CASNHPLPGELFF. For the CDR3, the DNA is TGTGCCAGCAACCACCCCTTGCCCGGGGAGCTGTTTTTT.

A few counts support this clonotype. CDR3 sequence (DNA): TGTGCCAGCAGCTTATCCGGGACAGGGGAAGATACGCAGTATTTT. It translates to CASSLSGTGEDTQYF. This sequence joins TRBV11-3 and TRBJ2-3, with 10 bases aligning to TRBD1. Germline lookup yields CDR1 SGHNT and CDR2 YENEEA. The junction had 4 bases not matched to a gene; V was cut back by 2 bases and J by 5 bases. The CDR3 loop spans 15 amino acids.

On this clonotype itself: The junction shows a germline mismatch at one end, possibly a read error. The chain is built from TRBV28 and TRBJ1-3; D remains ambiguous. This CDR3 region has 14 residues. The germline CDR1 and CDR2 sequences are MDHEN and SYDVKM. In nucleotides, the CDR3 is TGTGTCAGCAGTTTAGAAAGCTCTGGAAACACCATATATTTT. Translated, it gives CVSSLESSGNTIYF. The full variable domain, completed using reference TRBV28 and TRBJ1-3, is DVKVTQSSRYLVKRTGEKVFLECVQDMDHENMFWYRQDPGLGLRLIYFSYDVKMKEKGDIPEGYSVSREKKERFSLILESASTNQTSMYLCVSSLESSGNTIYFGEGSWLTVV.